The 30 T cell receptor beta chains presented below share a single source sample, sequenced in a study of cytomegalovirus exposure and HLA in healthy donors. PCR employed 60 Vbeta and 13 Jbeta primers. Sequenced by immunoSEQ multiplex PCR; TCRdb stores in-frame clones only, minus some. The repertoire holds about 220,000 clones, around 76% seen once, with 0.63% in the top ten. Sequencing used PBMCs. These TCRs come from a man between 18 and 35 years old in good health and CMV-seronegative.

The rearrangement links TRBV10-1 to TRBJ1-6; no firm D call. V was trimmed by 1 base and J by 7 bases, leaving 8 bases between them. This CDR3 is built from 14 residues. Germline V lookup: CDR1 WNHNN, CDR2 SYGVQD (reference sequence). CDR3 nucleotides: TGCGCCAGCAGTGAGTGGGCACCGAATTCACCCCTCCACTTT. This codes for CASSEWAPNSPLHF.

V gene TRBV5-1 combines with J gene TRBJ2-1; 11 bases fit TRBD1. CDR1 and CDR2 from the germline V gene are SGHRS and YFSETQ. CDR3 length: 14 amino acids. V trimming: 3 bases; J trimming: 6 bases; junction bases outside the gene matches: 2. The chain's CDR3 is CASSSGTGGNEQFF. CDR3 bases: TGCGCCAGCAGCTCCGGGACAGGGGGCAATGAGCAGTTCTTC.

This clone was found once. This chain joins TRBV27 and TRBJ2-1, with 11 bases that match TRBD1. J gave up 7 bases and V 5 bases, and 10 bases lay outside the gene matches. The CDR3 totals 16 residues. The germline V gene has CDR1 MNHEY and CDR2 SMNVEV (reference sequence). Here the CDR3 reads CASSLGGQGAWNEQFF. DNA of the CDR3: TGTGCCAGCAGTCTGGGAGGACAGGGGGCTTGGAATGAGCAGTTCTTC.

Of note for this clone: The germline gene is not matched at one end of the junction; a read error may be the cause. The gene calls are TRBV7-9 and TRBJ2-1, with TRBD2 as a possible D gene (6 bases). This CDR3 has 14 residues. Germline loops: CDR1 SEHNR, CDR2 FQNEAQ (reference sequence). For the CDR3, the DNA is TGTTCCAGCAGCTTCTGGACTATTAATGATGAGCAGTTCTTC. It translates to CSSSFWTINDEQFF. Full variable domain (missing parts from reference TRBV7-9 and TRBJ2-1): DTGVSQNPRHKITKRGQNVTFRCDPISEHNRLYWYRQTLGQGPEFLTYFQNEAQLEKSRLLSDRFSAERPKGSFSTLEIQRTEQGDSAMYLCSSSFWTINDEQFFGPGTRLTVL.

V usage is TRBV5-1 and J usage is TRBJ2-1; tentatively, D is TRBD2 (6 bases). The CDR3 is 12 amino acids. V was pared by 3 bases and J by 9 bases, with 10 bases between. Germline V gene lookup returns CDR1 SGHRS and CDR2 YFSETQ. Written as DNA, the CDR3 is TGCGCCAGCAGCTCCCAAGCGGGTGAGCAGTTCTTC. Its translation: CASSSQAGEQFF.

The chain joins TRBV10-3 to TRBJ1-2; D may be TRBD1 (5 bases). Germline V gene lookup returns CDR1 ENHRY and CDR2 SYGVKD. This CDR3 is built from 16 residues. V dropped 2 bases and J dropped 0 bases, with 13 bases sitting between them. CDR3 coding DNA: TGTGCCATCAGTGAGGGAACAGGCACATCTAACTATGGCTACACCTTC. Translation: CAISEGTGTSNYGYTF.

CDR3 in amino acids: CASKTRPLAVDTQYF. The CDR3 DNA reads as TGTGCCAGTAAAACTCGTCCACTAGCGGTAGATACGCAGTATTTT. The V call is TRBV27, the J call TRBJ2-3, with 8 bases fitting TRBD2. Germline V gene data show CDR1 as MNHEY and CDR2 as SMNVEV (reference sequence). There are 15 residues in the CDR3. The trim removed 9 bases at V and 5 bases at J, leaving 13 bases unmatched.

The genes are TRBV5-1 and TRBJ1-5; D uncertain. The V end was cut by 4 bases, the J end by 4 bases, with 9 bases between. There are 13 residues in the CDR3. The V gene's germline CDR1 is SGHRS and CDR2 YFSETQ. CDR3 sequence reads: CASSQDSNQPQHF. The CDR3 DNA reads as TGCGCCAGCAGCCAGGATAGTAATCAGCCCCAGCATTTT.

V and J are TRBV5-5 and TRBJ1-3; possible D gene TRBD1, 5 bases. Trimming removed 1 base from V and 0 bases from J, with 11 bases in between. The germline V gene has CDR1 SGHKS and CDR2 YYEKEE (reference sequence). This CDR3 contains 16 residues. CDR3 in amino acids: CASSLLGANSGNTIYF. The CDR3 DNA reads as TGTGCCAGCAGCTTGTTAGGGGCCAACTCTGGAAACACCATATATTTT.

The V gene is TRBV7-9, the J gene TRBJ1-4; D uncertain. There are 15 residues in the CDR3. CDR1 is SEHNR, CDR2 FQNEAQ, per germline (reference sequence). Between the trimmed V and J ends, which lost 5 bases and 6 bases, there was a span of 16 bases. The CDR3 loop reads CASSPLRESDEKLFF. CDR3 coding DNA: TGTGCCAGCAGCCCGCTACGGGAATCGGATGAAAAACTGTTTTTT. Looking up the rest from reference TRBV7-9 and TRBJ1-4 gives the full variable domain: DTGVSQNPRHKITKRGQNVTFRCDPISEHNRLYWYRQTLGQGPEFLTYFQNEAQLEKSRLLSDRFSAERPKGSFSTLEIQRTEQGDSAMYLCASSPLRESDEKLFFGSGTQLSVL.

In regard to this clone: This CDR3 is also generated by other DNA sequences in the sample. V gene TRBV30 combines with J gene TRBJ1-2; D is possibly TRBD1 (5 bases). V dropped 1 base and J dropped 4 bases, with 7 bases sitting between them. The V gene's germline CDR1 is GTSNPN and CDR2 SVGIG (reference sequence). The CDR3 has 12 residues. For the CDR3, the DNA is TGTGCCTGGAGTGGCGGGGGCTATGGCTACACCTTC. This translates into CAWSGGGYGYTF.

The V call is TRBV25-1, the J call TRBJ2-7; D is perhaps TRBD1 (5 bases). The germline gives CDR1 MGHDK, CDR2 SYGVNS. V was pared by 3 bases and J by 7 bases, with 13 bases between. The CDR3 runs to 13 residues. CDR3 DNA: TGTGCCAGCAGTGATGGGGCCTCCGGAGAGCAGTACTTC. Amino acid sequence: CASSDGASGEQYF.

CDR3 sequence reads: CASSSTSSTDTQYF. The DNA for the CDR3 is TGTGCCAGCAGTTCAACTAGCAGCACAGATACGCAGTATTTT. The rearrangement joins TRBV6-4 to TRBJ2-3; D may be TRBD2 (6 bases). The CDR3 length is 14 residues. Germline lookup yields CDR1 MRHNA and CDR2 SNTAGT. Trimming left V 5 bases short and J 0 bases short, with 9 bases between.

The genes are TRBV5-6 and TRBJ1-5; D gene ambiguous. The ends were cut back, 3 bases at V and 4 bases at J, with 5 bases in the middle. The CDR3 is 12 amino acids. Germline CDR1 reads SGHDT; CDR2 reads YYEEEE. CDR3 sequence (DNA): TGTGCCAGCAGCTCCCCAAATCAGCCCCAGCATTTT. Translated, it gives CASSSPNQPQHF. Filled out from reference TRBV5-6 and TRBJ1-5, the complete variable domain reads DAGVTQSPTHLIKTRGQQVTLRCSPKSGHDTVSWYQQALGQGPQFIFQYYEEEERQRGNFPDRFSGHQFPNYSSELNVNALLLGDSALYLCASSSPNQPQHFGDGTRLSIL.

The rearrangement joins TRBV14 to TRBJ1-4, with a tentative D call TRBD1 (6 bases). V dropped 7 bases and J dropped 7 bases, with 19 bases sitting between them. Looked up from germline, CDR1 is SGHDN and CDR2 is FVKESK. CDR3 length: 15 amino acids. The CDR3 DNA reads TGTGCCAGCAAGGAATCAGGGGTAATGAGTGAAAAACTGTTTTTT. Its protein is CASKESGVMSEKLFF. Combining the CDR3 with reference TRBV14 and TRBJ1-4 gives the whole variable domain EAGVTQFPSHSVIEKGQTVTLRCDPISGHDNLYWYRRVMGKEIKFLLHFVKESKQDESGMPNNRFLAERTGGTYSTLKVQPAELEDSGVYFCASKESGVMSEKLFFGSGTQLSVL.

The V and J genes are TRBV5-1 and TRBJ2-1; D gene unclear. The germline V gene has CDR1 SGHRS and CDR2 YFSETQ. V gave up 5 bases and J gave up 6 bases, with 15 bases separating them. The CDR3 spans 14 residues. The CDR3 sequence is CASSLLVNGNEQFF. CDR3 coding DNA: TGCGCCAGCAGTCTCCTAGTTAATGGCAATGAGCAGTTCTTC.

V gene TRBV6-5 combines with J gene TRBJ2-7; D is ambiguous. Trimming left V 2 bases short and J 3 bases short, with 8 bases between. The CDR3 runs 13 residues. The germline CDR1 and CDR2 sequences are MNHEY and SVGAGI. This CDR3 reads CASSYTENYEQYF. The CDR3 coding sequence is TGTGCCAGCAGTTACACGGAGAACTACGAGCAGTACTTC.

This clone appeared a few times. This chain uses TRBV25-1 with TRBJ2-1; 9 bases agree with TRBD1. V was clipped by 4 bases and J by 2 bases; unmatched bases: 6. The CDR3 has 16 amino acids. Germline V lookup: CDR1 MGHDK, CDR2 SYGVNS. The CDR3 loop reads CASSAKGQGTYNEQFF. The CDR3 DNA reads as TGTGCCAGCAGTGCCAAGGGACAGGGAACCTACAATGAGCAGTTCTTC.

The gene calls are TRBV28 and TRBJ2-7; D is perhaps TRBD1 (5 bases). The germline gives CDR1 MDHEN, CDR2 SYDVKM. The CDR3 totals 12 residues. The V and J ends lost 8 bases and 6 bases respectively, with 14 bases between them. Here the CDR3 reads CASVGAGIEQYF. The CDR3 nucleotides are TGTGCCAGCGTAGGGGCAGGTATCGAGCAGTACTTC.

The chain employs TRBV5-1 and TRBJ2-1, with a tentative D call TRBD1 (6 bases). Germline CDR1 reads SGHRS; CDR2 reads YFSETQ. This CDR3 is built from 18 residues. The germline V and J ends were trimmed by 4 bases and 5 bases, with 25 bases remaining between them. CDR3 DNA sequence: TGCGCCAGCAGCCCAGGGGTCGGACTGGAGTTTCTTCACAATGAGCAGTTCTTC. Its protein product is CASSPGVGLEFLHNEQFF.

The chain has TRBV5-1 and TRBJ1-5; D is ambiguous. From germline, CDR1 is SGHRS and CDR2 YFSETQ. Between the trimmed V and J ends, which lost 1 base and 5 bases, there was a span of 7 bases. The CDR3 totals 13 residues. This chain's CDR3 is CASSLTPDQPQHF. The CDR3 nucleotides are TGCGCCAGCAGCTTGACGCCGGATCAGCCCCAGCATTTT.

This chain links TRBV5-1 with TRBJ2-1, with TRBD2 as a possible D gene (6 bases). The germline CDR1 and CDR2 sequences are SGHRS and YFSETQ. The germline V and J ends were trimmed by 0 bases and 4 bases, with 14 bases remaining between them. The CDR3 loop spans 16 amino acids. Here the CDR3 DNA reads TGCGCCAGCAGCTTGGCCCATGCGGGGCTTTACAATGAGCAGTTCTTC. Translated: CASSLAHAGLYNEQFF.

This clone was found a few times. The chain couples TRBV11-2 to TRBJ2-5; perhaps TRBD2 as D (6 bases). CDR1 SGHAT and CDR2 FQNNGV come from the germline V gene. This CDR3 spans 15 amino acids. Deletions cut 5 bases from V and 1 base from J, with 14 bases between. The CDR3, as DNA: TGTGCCAGCAGCCGAATTAGCGGACTCCAAGAGACCCAGTACTTC. Protein: CASSRISGLQETQYF.

Only one count was recorded for this clone. DNA for the CDR3: TGTGCCAGCAGTACCCGCGGGGGGCTTGGCTACACCTTC. This encodes CASSTRGGLGYTF. The chain uses TRBV27 and TRBJ1-2; D perhaps matches TRBD1 (6 bases). The CDR3 sequence is 13 residues long. The V gene's germline CDR1 is MNHEY and CDR2 SMNVEV (reference sequence). V lost 5 bases to trimming and J lost 7 bases, with 14 bases between them.

This clone was observed once. The CDR3 reads CASSKDRVQPQHF. CDR3 nucleotides: TGTGCCAGTAGTAAGGACAGGGTCCAGCCCCAGCATTTT. The chain couples TRBV19 to TRBJ1-5; 8 bases match TRBD1. The germline gives CDR1 LNHDA, CDR2 SQIVND (reference sequence). The CDR3 contains 13 residues. J gave up 7 bases and V 4 bases, and 3 bases lay outside the gene matches.

The chain couples TRBV6-1 to TRBJ2-1; the match to TRBD2 covers 9 bases. V dropped 4 bases and J dropped 0; count of bases not matched to a gene: 10. The germline V gene has CDR1 MNHNS and CDR2 SASEGT. The CDR3 loop spans 18 amino acids. CDR3 protein: CASSGIAGAPSSYNEQFF. CDR3 bases: TGTGCCAGCAGTGGGATAGCGGGGGCACCCAGCTCCTACAATGAGCAGTTCTTC.

The CDR3 region has the DNA TGTGCCAGCAGCTTAACTCCCTACGAGCAGTACTTC. Amino acids: CASSLTPYEQYF. V usage is TRBV7-6 and J usage is TRBJ2-7; no firm D call. Trimming took off 2 bases at V and 2 bases at J, with 4 bases between the two ends. This CDR3 contains 12 residues. Germline loops: CDR1 SGHVS, CDR2 FNYEAQ.

The chain recombines TRBV11-1 with TRBJ2-7; 10 nucleotides agree with TRBD2. Germline trimming cut 4 bases from V and 3 bases from J; bases unmatched to any gene: 6. Germline V gene sequence: CDR1 SGHAT, CDR2 FQDESV (reference sequence). The CDR3 is 15 residues long. The CDR3 spells CASSYETSGDYEQYF. As DNA, the CDR3 is TGTGCCAGCAGCTATGAAACTAGCGGGGACTACGAGCAGTACTTC.

The CDR3 DNA reads as TGTGCCAGCAGCCAAGATATCGCTAGTTGGACCGGGGAGCTGTTTTTT. It encodes CASSQDIASWTGELFF. The genes are TRBV4-2 and TRBJ2-2; D is undetermined. V lost 0 bases and J lost 5, with 13 bases in between. Germline V gene data show CDR1 as LGHNA and CDR2 as YNFKEQ. The CDR3 length is 16 residues.

The V and J genes are TRBV2 and TRBJ2-7; D possibly corresponds to TRBD2 (6 bases). The germline V gene encodes CDR1 SNHLY and CDR2 FYNNEI. This CDR3 is 13 amino acids long. The V gene lost 6 bases and the J gene lost 6 bases, with 15 bases spanning the gap. The CDR3 is CASREGIVGEQYF. CDR3 nucleotide sequence: TGTGCCAGCAGGGAGGGGATCGTCGGCGAGCAGTACTTC.